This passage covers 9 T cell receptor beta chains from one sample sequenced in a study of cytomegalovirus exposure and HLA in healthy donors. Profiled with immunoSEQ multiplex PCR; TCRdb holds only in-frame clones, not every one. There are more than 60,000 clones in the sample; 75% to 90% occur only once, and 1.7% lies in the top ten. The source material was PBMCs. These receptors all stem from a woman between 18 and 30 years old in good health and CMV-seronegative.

Here the CDR3 reads CASSLGWQVYGYTF. CDR3 bases: TGTGCCAGCAGCTTAGGCTGGCAGGTCTATGGCTACACCTTC. The chain is built from TRBV7-2 and TRBJ1-2; D is uncertain. Between the trimmed V and J ends, which lost 1 base and 4 bases, there was a span of 10 bases. The CDR3 has 14 residues. CDR1 is SGHTA and CDR2 is FQGNSA in the germline V gene.

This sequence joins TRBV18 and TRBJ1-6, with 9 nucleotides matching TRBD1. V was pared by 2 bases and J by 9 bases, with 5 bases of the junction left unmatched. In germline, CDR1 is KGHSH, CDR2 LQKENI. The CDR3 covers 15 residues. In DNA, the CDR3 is TGTGCCAGCTCACCAGACAGGGGGGGTAGTTCACCCCTCCACTTT. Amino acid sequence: CASSPDRGGSSPLHF.

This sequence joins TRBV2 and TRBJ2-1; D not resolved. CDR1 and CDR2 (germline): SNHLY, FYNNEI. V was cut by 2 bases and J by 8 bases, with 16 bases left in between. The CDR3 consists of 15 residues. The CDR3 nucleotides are TGTGCCAGCAGTGAATCCCGACGTCGAGGAGATGAGCAGTTCTTC. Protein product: CASSESRRRGDEQFF.

CDR3 sequence: CASSTLKQGSGNTIYF. The DNA for the CDR3 is TGTGCCAGTAGTACCCTTAAACAGGGGTCGGGAAACACCATATATTTT. V gene TRBV19 combines with J gene TRBJ1-3, with 7 bases lining up with TRBD1. V dropped 4 bases and J dropped 4; count of bases not matched to a gene: 10. Looked up from germline, CDR1 is LNHDA and CDR2 is SQIVND (reference sequence). The CDR3 covers 16 residues.

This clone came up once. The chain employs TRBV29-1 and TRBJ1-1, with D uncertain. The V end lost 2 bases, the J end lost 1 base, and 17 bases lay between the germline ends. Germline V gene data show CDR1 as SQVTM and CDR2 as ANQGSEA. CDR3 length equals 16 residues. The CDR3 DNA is TGCAGCGTTGAACCCCTCCGTGGAAGAGGGAACACTGAAGCTTTCTTT. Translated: CSVEPLRGRGNTEAFF. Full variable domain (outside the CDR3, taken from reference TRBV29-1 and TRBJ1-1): SAVISQKPSRDICQRGTSLTIQCQVDSQVTMMFWYRQQPGQSLTLIATANQGSEATYESGFVIDKFPISRPNLTFSTLTVSNMSPEDSSIYLCSVEPLRGRGNTEAFFGQGTRLTVV.

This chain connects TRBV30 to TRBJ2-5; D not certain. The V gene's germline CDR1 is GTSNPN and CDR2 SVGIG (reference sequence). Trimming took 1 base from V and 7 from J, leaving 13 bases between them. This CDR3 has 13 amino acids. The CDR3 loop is CAWSARNSGTQYF. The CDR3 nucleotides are TGTGCCTGGAGTGCGAGGAATTCCGGGACCCAGTACTTC.

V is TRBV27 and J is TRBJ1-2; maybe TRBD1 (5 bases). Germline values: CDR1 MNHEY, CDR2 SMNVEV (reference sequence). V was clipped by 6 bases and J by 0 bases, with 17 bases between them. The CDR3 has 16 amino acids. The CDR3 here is CASRYPVGPANYGYTF. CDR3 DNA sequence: TGTGCCAGCAGATACCCAGTGGGGCCAGCTAACTATGGCTACACCTTC.

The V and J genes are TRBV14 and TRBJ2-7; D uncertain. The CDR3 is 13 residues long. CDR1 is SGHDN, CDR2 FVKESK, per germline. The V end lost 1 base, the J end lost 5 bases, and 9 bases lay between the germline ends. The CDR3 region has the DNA TGTGCCAGCAGCCAAGTGTTAAACAACGAGCAGTACTTC. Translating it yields CASSQVLNNEQYF.

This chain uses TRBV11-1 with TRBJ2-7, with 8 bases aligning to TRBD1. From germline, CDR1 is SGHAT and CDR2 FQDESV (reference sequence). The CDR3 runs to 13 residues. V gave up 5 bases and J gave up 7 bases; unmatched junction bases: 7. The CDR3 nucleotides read TGTGCCAGCAGCAGGACAGGGCTGGGTGAGCAGTACTTC. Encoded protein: CASSRTGLGEQYF.